This entry features one T cell receptor (beta chain) sequence. Its matching antigen is unknown. At one end the junction does not follow the germline gene, possibly because of a read error. CDR3 length: 13 amino acids. In germline, CDR1 is MNHEY, CDR2 SVGAGI. Primers: 60 V beta forward and 13 J beta reverse. Sequenced by immunoSEQ multiplex PCR; TCRdb stores in-frame clones only, minus some. The data show about 25,000 clones, roughly nine tenths seen once. The entry originates in a study of glioma-infiltrating T cells after dendritic cell vaccination. Looking at the study overall: Dendritic cells derived from monocytes and pulsed with autologous tumor lysate formed the vaccine. Study-level points and caveats: TCR clonality showed no direct relationship with survival.

Time point given: after dendritic cell vaccination, including at tumor progression/relapse. PBMC sampling occurred before vaccination, two weeks after the third dose, and at progression. This specimen consisted of blood, obtained after dendritic cell vaccination. This receptor was taken from a human donor with glioblastoma. The chain couples TRBV6-5 to TRBJ2-1; D might be TRBD2 (6 bases). The CDR3 coding sequence is TGTGCCAGCAGTTATGGAGGGTACAGTGAGCAGTTCTTC. Translating gives CASSYGGYSEQFF.